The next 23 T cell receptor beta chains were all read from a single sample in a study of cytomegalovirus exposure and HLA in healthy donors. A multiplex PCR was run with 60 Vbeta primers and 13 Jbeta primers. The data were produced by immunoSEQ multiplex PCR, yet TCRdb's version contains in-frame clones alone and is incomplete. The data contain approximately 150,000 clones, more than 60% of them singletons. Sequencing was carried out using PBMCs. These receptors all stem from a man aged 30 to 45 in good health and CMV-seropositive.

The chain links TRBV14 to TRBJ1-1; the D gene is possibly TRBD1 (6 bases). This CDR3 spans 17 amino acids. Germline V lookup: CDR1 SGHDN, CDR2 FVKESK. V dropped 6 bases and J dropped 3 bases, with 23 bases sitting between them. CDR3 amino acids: CASSRYRVFGVDTEAFF. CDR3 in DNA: TGTGCCAGCAGTCGATACAGGGTGTTTGGGGTGGACACTGAAGCTTTCTTT.

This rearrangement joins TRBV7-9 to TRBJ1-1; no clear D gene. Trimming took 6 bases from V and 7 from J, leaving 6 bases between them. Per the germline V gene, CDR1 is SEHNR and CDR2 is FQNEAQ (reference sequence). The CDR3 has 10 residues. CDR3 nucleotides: TGTGCCAGCAGTGGCCTTGAAGCTTTCTTT. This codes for CASSGLEAFF. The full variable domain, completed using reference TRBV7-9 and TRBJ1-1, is DTGVSQNPRHKITKRGQNVTFRCDPISEHNRLYWYRQTLGQGPEFLTYFQNEAQLEKSRLLSDRFSAERPKGSFSTLEIQRTEQGDSAMYLCASSGLEAFFGQGTRLTVV.

CDR3: CSVPGLANADTQYF. CDR3 in DNA: TGCAGCGTTCCGGGACTAGCAAACGCAGATACGCAGTATTTT. This chain uses TRBV29-1 with TRBJ2-3, with 9 nucleotides matching TRBD2. The CDR3 consists of 14 residues. V lost 5 bases and J lost 4; bases outside the gene matches: 7. Germline V gene lookup returns CDR1 SQVTM and CDR2 ANQGSEA.

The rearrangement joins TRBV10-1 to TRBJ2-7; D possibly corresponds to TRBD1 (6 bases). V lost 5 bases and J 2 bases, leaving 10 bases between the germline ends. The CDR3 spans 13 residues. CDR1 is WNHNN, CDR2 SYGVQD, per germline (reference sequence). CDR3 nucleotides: TGCGCCAGCAGTCCACAGGGACCCTACGAGCAGTACTTC. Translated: CASSPQGPYEQYF.

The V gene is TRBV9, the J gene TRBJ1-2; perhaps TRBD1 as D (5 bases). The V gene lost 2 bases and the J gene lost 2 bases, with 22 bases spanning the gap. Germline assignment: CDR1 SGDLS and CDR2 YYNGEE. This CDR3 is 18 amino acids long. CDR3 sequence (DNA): TGTGCCAGCAGCGTGGCCCCCAGTACCTTAGGACAAAACTATGGCTACACCTTC. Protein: CASSVAPSTLGQNYGYTF.

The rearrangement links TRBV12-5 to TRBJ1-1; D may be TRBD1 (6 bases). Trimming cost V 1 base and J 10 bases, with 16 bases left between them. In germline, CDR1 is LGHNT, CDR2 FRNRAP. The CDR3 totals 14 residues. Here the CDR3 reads CASGLGSYRVGAFF. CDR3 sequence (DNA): TGTGCTAGTGGTTTGGGGTCCTACAGGGTAGGAGCTTTCTTT.

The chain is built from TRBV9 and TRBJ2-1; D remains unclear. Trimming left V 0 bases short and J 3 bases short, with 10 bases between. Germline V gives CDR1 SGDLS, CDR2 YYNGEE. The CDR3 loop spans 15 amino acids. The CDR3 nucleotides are TGTGCCAGCAGCGTAGCCCCCAGCGACTACAATGAGCAGTTCTTC. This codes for CASSVAPSDYNEQFF.

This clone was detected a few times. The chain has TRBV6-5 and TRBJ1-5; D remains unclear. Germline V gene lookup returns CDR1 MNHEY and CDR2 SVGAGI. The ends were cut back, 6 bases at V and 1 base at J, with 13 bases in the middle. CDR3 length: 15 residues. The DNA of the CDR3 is TGTGCCAGCAGACCGAGTGCGGGGAGCAATCAGCCCCAGCATTTT. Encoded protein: CASRPSAGSNQPQHF.

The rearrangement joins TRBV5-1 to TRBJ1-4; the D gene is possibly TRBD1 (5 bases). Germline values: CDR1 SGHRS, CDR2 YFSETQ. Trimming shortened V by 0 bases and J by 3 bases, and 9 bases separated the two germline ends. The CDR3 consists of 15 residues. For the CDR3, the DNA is TGCGCCAGCAGCTTGGGGGGCACCGCTAATGAAAAACTGTTTTTT. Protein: CASSLGGTANEKLFF.

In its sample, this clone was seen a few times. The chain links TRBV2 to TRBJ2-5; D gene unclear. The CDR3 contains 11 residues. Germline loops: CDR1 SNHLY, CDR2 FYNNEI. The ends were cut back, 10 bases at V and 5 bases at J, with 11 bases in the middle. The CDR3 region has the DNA TGTGCCACAAAATCCCAGGAGACCCAGTACTTC. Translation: CATKSQETQYF.

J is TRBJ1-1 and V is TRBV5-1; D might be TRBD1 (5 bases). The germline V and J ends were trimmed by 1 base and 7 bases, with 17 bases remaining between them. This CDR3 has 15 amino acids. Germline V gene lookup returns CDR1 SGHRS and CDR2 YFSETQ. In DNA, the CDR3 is TGCGCCAGCAGCTTGACCGTGGACACCTCGTTTGAAGCTTTCTTT. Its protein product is CASSLTVDTSFEAFF.

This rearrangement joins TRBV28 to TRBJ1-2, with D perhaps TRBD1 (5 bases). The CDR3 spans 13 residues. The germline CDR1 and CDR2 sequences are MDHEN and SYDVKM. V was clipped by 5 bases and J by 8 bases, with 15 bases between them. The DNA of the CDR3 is TGTGCCAGCAGTACAGAACAGGTGAACGGCTACACCTTC. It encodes CASSTEQVNGYTF.

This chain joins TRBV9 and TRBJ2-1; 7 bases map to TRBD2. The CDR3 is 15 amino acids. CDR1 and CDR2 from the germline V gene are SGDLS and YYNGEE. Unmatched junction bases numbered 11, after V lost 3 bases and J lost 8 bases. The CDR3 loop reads CASSAARAGFYEQFF. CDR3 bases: TGTGCCAGCAGCGCCGCCCGAGCGGGGTTCTATGAGCAGTTCTTC.

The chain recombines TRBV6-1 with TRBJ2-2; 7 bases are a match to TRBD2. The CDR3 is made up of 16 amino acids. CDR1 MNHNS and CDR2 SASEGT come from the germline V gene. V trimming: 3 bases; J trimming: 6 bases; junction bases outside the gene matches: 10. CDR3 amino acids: CASSDQSSGNAGELFF. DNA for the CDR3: TGTGCCAGCAGTGATCAGTCCAGCGGGAATGCCGGGGAGCTGTTTTTT.

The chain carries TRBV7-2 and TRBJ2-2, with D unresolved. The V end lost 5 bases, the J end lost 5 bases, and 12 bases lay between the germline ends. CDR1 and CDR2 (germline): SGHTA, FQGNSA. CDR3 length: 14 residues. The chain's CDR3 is CASSGRDWTGELFF. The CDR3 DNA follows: TGTGCCAGCAGCGGAAGAGACTGGACCGGGGAGCTGTTTTTT.

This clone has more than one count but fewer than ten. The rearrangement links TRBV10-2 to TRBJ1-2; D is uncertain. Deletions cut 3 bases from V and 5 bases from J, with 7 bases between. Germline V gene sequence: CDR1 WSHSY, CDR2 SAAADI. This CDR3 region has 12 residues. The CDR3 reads CASSDFSYGYTF. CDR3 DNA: TGCGCCAGCAGTGATTTCTCGTATGGCTACACCTTC.

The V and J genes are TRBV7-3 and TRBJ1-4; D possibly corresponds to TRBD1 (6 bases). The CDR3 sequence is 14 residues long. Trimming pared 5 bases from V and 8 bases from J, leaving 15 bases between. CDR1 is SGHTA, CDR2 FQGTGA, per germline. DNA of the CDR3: TGTGCCAGCAGCGAGGGGGTGGTTGGGGAAAAACTGTTTTTT. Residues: CASSEGVVGEKLFF.

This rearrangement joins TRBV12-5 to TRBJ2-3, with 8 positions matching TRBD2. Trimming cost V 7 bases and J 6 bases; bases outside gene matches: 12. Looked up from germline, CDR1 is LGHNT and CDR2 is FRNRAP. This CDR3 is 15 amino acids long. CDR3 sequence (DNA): TGTGCTAGTGCCCCAGGAGCGGGAGAAGGCGATACGCAGTATTTT. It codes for CASAPGAGEGDTQYF. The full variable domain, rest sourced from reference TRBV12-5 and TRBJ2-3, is DARVTQTPRHKVTEMGQEVTMRCQPILGHNTVFWYRQTMMQGLELLAYFRNRAPLDDSGMPKDRFSAEMPDATLATLKIQPSEPRDSAVYFCASAPGAGEGDTQYFGPGTRLTVL.

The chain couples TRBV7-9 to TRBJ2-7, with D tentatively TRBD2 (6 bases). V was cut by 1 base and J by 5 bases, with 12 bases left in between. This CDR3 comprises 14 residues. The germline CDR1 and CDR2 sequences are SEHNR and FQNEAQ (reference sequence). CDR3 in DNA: TGTGCCAGCAGCTTAGAGGGACTTCGGGACGAGCAGTACTTC. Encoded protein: CASSLEGLRDEQYF.

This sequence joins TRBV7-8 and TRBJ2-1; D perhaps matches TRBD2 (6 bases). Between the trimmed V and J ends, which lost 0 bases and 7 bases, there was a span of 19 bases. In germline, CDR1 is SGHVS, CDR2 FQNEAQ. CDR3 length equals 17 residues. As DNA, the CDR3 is TGTGCCAGCAGCTTAGCGCTCCACCGGGGAGGTGGTAATGAGCAGTTCTTC. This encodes CASSLALHRGGGNEQFF.

The CDR3, as DNA: TGTGCCAGCAGTTTTCGGCAGGGGTTCTCGCTCTACACCTTC. Translation gives CASSFRQGFSLYTF. This chain connects TRBV27 to TRBJ1-2; tentatively, D is TRBD1 (6 bases). CDR3 size: 14 residues. Per germline, CDR1 MNHEY and CDR2 SMNVEV (reference sequence). V was pared by 3 bases and J by 10 bases, with 18 bases between.

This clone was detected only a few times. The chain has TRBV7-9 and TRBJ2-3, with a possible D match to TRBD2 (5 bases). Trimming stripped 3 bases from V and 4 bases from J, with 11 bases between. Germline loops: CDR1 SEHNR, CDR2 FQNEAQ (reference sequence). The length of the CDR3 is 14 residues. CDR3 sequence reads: CASSFGLNADTQYF. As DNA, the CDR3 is TGTGCCAGCAGCTTTGGACTCAACGCAGATACGCAGTATTTT.

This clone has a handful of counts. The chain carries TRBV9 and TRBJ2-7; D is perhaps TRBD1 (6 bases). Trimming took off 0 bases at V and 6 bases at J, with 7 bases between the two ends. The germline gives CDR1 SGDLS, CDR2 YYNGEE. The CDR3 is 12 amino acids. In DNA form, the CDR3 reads TGTGCCAGCAGCGTAGGGGGGCCCGAGCAGTACTTC. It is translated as CASSVGGPEQYF.